Listed below are T cell receptor beta chains from one sample, sequenced in a study of blood T cell repertoires in COVID-19. Only in-frame clones appear in the TCRdb table, and some are missing; sequencing was by immunoSEQ multiplex PCR. The sample lists around 80,000 clones, approximately 85% seen once, with around a tenth in the top ten. The material sequenced was peripheral blood. Receptors were obtained from a man aged 50 to 60 with COVID-19, enrolled during active disease. Each CDR3 is given with its conserved first and last residue. The D gene is left open where the match is weak. Clone size appears in some rows only: once, few, many, or a class for an expanded clone.

V gene: TRBV13; clone size: .; J gene: TRBJ2-7; D gene: .; CDR3 protein: CASSRRGEQYF; CDR3 DNA: TGTGCCAGCAGCCGGCGGGGCGAGCAGTACTTC
V gene: TRBV29-1; clone size: few; J gene: TRBJ1-1; D gene: .; CDR3 protein: CSVESGASDTEAFF; CDR3 DNA: TGCAGCGTTGAGTCAGGGGCGAGTGACACTGAAGCTTTCTTT
V gene: TRBV7-9; clone size: .; J gene: TRBJ2-3; D gene: .; CDR3 protein: CASSPAGQTTDTQYF; CDR3 DNA: TGTGCCAGCAGCCCCGCCGGACAGACCACAGATACGCAGTATTTT
V gene: TRBV6-2/TRBV6-3; clone size: .; J gene: TRBJ1-5; D gene: .; CDR3 protein: CASSSRQRPVGYGPQHF; CDR3 DNA: TGTGCCAGCAGTTCTCGACAGCGCCCCGTGGGGTACGGCCCCCAGCATTTT
V gene: TRBV9; clone size: .; J gene: TRBJ2-1; D gene: TRBD2; CDR3 protein: CASTRTGGLAPIYNEQFF; CDR3 DNA: TGTGCCAGCACCCGAACCGGGGGACTAGCGCCTATATACAATGAGCAGTTCTTC
V gene: TRBV3-1/TRBV3-2; clone size: .; J gene: TRBJ2-2; D gene: TRBD2; CDR3 protein: CASSPGLAGSNTGELFF; CDR3 DNA: TGTGCCAGCAGCCCAGGACTAGCGGGCTCGAACACCGGGGAGCTGTTTTTT
V gene: TRBV14; clone size: few; J gene: TRBJ2-2; D gene: TRBD1; CDR3 protein: CASSPRTGDTGELFF; CDR3 DNA: TGTGCCAGCAGCCCGCGGACAGGAGACACCGGGGAGCTGTTTTTT
V gene: TRBV28; clone size: .; J gene: TRBJ2-4; D gene: .; CDR3 protein: CASREWDKKNIQYF; CDR3 DNA: TGTGCCAGCCGAGAATGGGACAAGAAAAACATTCAGTACTTC
V gene: TRBV7-6; clone size: .; J gene: TRBJ1-4; D gene: .; CDR3 protein: CASSLQGFEHEKLFF; CDR3 DNA: TGTGCCAGCAGCTTACAGGGGTTCGAGCATGAAAAACTGTTTTTT
V gene: TRBV3-1/TRBV3-2; clone size: .; J gene: TRBJ1-6; D gene: .; CDR3 protein: CASSPDSNSPLHF; CDR3 DNA: TGTGCCAGCAGCCCCGACAGCAATTCACCCCTCCACTTT
V gene: TRBV2; clone size: .; J gene: TRBJ2-5; D gene: TRBD2; CDR3 protein: CASSEWREWETQYF; CDR3 DNA: TGTGCCAGCAGTGAATGGCGGGAGTGGGAGACCCAGTACTTC
V gene: TRBV5-4; clone size: once; J gene: TRBJ2-5; D gene: TRBD2; CDR3 protein: CASSLVLAGAWETQYF; CDR3 DNA: TGTGCCAGCAGCTTGGTTCTAGCGGGAGCTTGGGAGACCCAGTACTTC
V gene: TRBV9; clone size: .; J gene: TRBJ2-7; D gene: .; CDR3 protein: CASSVEAEGGAGEQYF; CDR3 DNA: TGTGCCAGCAGCGTAGAAGCGGAGGGAGGCGCGGGCGAGCAGTACTTC
V gene: TRBV6-5; clone size: .; J gene: TRBJ1-5; D gene: TRBD1; CDR3 protein: CASSTDRGNQPQHF; CDR3 DNA: TGTGCCAGCAGCACCGACAGGGGTAATCAGCCCCAGCATTTT
V gene: TRBV7-2; clone size: .; J gene: TRBJ2-1; D gene: TRBD2; CDR3 protein: CASSLEGTSGRYYNEQFF; CDR3 DNA: TGTGCCAGCAGCTTGGAGGGGACTAGCGGGAGATACTACAATGAGCAGTTCTTC
V gene: TRBV7-2; clone size: .; J gene: TRBJ2-3; D gene: .; CDR3 protein: CASSLYSGTDTQYF; CDR3 DNA: TGTGCCAGCAGCTTATATAGCGGAACAGATACGCAGTATTTT
V gene: TRBV27; clone size: .; J gene: TRBJ1-2; D gene: .; CDR3 protein: CASIQIIYGYTF; CDR3 DNA: TGTGCCAGCATTCAGATCATCTATGGCTACACCTTC
V gene: TRBV5-4; clone size: .; J gene: TRBJ1-2; D gene: TRBD1; CDR3 protein: CASSWPTGLGYTF; CDR3 DNA: TGTGCCAGCAGCTGGCCGACAGGGTTGGGCTACACCTTC
V gene: TRBV2; clone size: .; J gene: TRBJ1-1; D gene: .; CDR3 protein: CASSGQLNTEAFF; CDR3 DNA: TGTGCCAGCAGTGGACAGTTGAACACTGAAGCTTTCTTT
V gene: TRBV28; clone size: .; J gene: TRBJ1-1; D gene: TRBD1; CDR3 protein: CASSQQTGATEAFF; CDR3 DNA: TGTGCCAGCAGTCAGCAGACAGGGGCCACTGAAGCTTTCTTT
V gene: TRBV30; clone size: .; J gene: TRBJ2-1; D gene: TRBD2; CDR3 protein: CAQRGPAGGWNEQFF; CDR3 DNA: TGTGCCCAAAGGGGGCCAGCGGGAGGTTGGAATGAGCAGTTCTTC
V gene: TRBV7-2; clone size: .; J gene: TRBJ1-4; D gene: .; CDR3 protein: CASSLEGTTNEKLFF; CDR3 DNA: TGTGCCAGCAGCTTAGAGGGGACAACTAATGAAAAACTGTTTTTT
V gene: TRBV28; clone size: .; J gene: TRBJ2-5; D gene: TRBD2; CDR3 protein: CASSRGNSGSQETQYF; CDR3 DNA: TGTGCCAGCAGTAGGGGAAATAGCGGGTCCCAAGAGACCCAGTACTTC
V gene: TRBV27; clone size: .; J gene: TRBJ1-1; D gene: TRBD1; CDR3 protein: CASSPHGTGGNTEAFF; CDR3 DNA: TGTGCCAGCAGTCCCCACGGGACAGGGGGGAACACTGAAGCTTTCTTT
V gene: TRBV2; clone size: .; J gene: TRBJ2-7; D gene: TRBD2; CDR3 protein: CASRRLAGSSYEQYF; CDR3 DNA: TGTGCCAGCAGGAGACTAGCGGGGAGCTCCTACGAGCAGTACTTC
V gene: TRBV9; clone size: .; J gene: TRBJ2-1; D gene: TRBD1; CDR3 protein: CASSVDPRTGVNNEQFF; CDR3 DNA: TGTGCCAGCAGCGTAGATCCAAGGACAGGGGTCAACAATGAGCAGTTCTTC
V gene: TRBV14; clone size: .; J gene: TRBJ1-4; D gene: TRBD1; CDR3 protein: CASSQDRGGPNEKLFF; CDR3 DNA: TGTGCCAGCAGCCAAGATCGAGGGGGCCCGAATGAAAAACTGTTTTTT
V gene: TRBV28; clone size: .; J gene: TRBJ1-2; D gene: .; CDR3 protein: CASSTTGFDGYTF; CDR3 DNA: TGTGCCAGCAGTACCACAGGGTTCGACGGCTACACCTTC
V gene: TRBV28; clone size: .; J gene: TRBJ1-4; D gene: .; CDR3 protein: CASSPAGHSEEKLFF; CDR3 DNA: TGTGCCAGCAGTCCTGCGGGCCACAGTGAGGAAAAACTGTTTTTT
V gene: TRBV5-1; clone size: few; J gene: TRBJ1-4; D gene: .; CDR3 protein: CASSLGRINEKLFF; CDR3 DNA: TGCGCCAGCAGCTTGGGTCGTATTAATGAAAAACTGTTTTTT
V gene: TRBV6-2/TRBV6-3; clone size: few; J gene: TRBJ1-1; D gene: TRBD1; CDR3 protein: CASSPGQGNTEAFF; CDR3 DNA: TGTGCCAGCAGTCCGGGACAGGGAAACACTGAAGCTTTCTTT
V gene: TRBV12-3/TRBV12-4; clone size: .; J gene: TRBJ1-3; D gene: .; CDR3 protein: CASSFRNTIYF; CDR3 DNA: TGTGCCAGCAGTTTCCGGAACACCATATATTTT
V gene: TRBV29-1; clone size: .; J gene: TRBJ2-2; D gene: TRBD2; CDR3 protein: CSAKGLAGGGTGELFF; CDR3 DNA: TGCAGCGCAAAGGGACTAGCGGGAGGGGGCACCGGGGAGCTGTTTTTT
V gene: TRBV4-3; clone size: few; J gene: TRBJ2-3; D gene: TRBD2; CDR3 protein: CASSQDQTSGAPATQYF; CDR3 DNA: TGCGCCAGCAGCCAAGATCAGACTAGCGGAGCCCCCGCTACGCAGTATTTT
V gene: TRBV10-3; clone size: few; J gene: TRBJ2-5; D gene: TRBD2; CDR3 protein: CAISRTSGRGGQETQYF; CDR3 DNA: TGTGCCATCAGTAGGACTAGCGGGAGAGGCGGCCAAGAGACCCAGTACTTC
V gene: TRBV19; clone size: .; J gene: TRBJ2-7; D gene: TRBD2; CDR3 protein: CASSMGLAGDTYEQYF; CDR3 DNA: TGTGCCAGTAGTATGGGACTAGCGGGAGATACCTACGAGCAGTACTTC
V gene: TRBV18; clone size: .; J gene: TRBJ2-1; D gene: TRBD2; CDR3 protein: CASSPQNSGITDEQFF; CDR3 DNA: TGTGCCAGCTCACCCCAGAATAGCGGGATAACCGATGAGCAGTTCTTC
V gene: TRBV27; clone size: .; J gene: TRBJ2-5; D gene: .; CDR3 protein: CASSSLLRGETQYF; CDR3 DNA: TGTGCCAGCAGTTCCCTCCTGCGGGGAGAGACCCAGTACTTC
V gene: TRBV27; clone size: once; J gene: TRBJ1-6; D gene: .; CDR3 protein: CATRGGGLLNSPLHF; CDR3 DNA: TGTGCCACTAGGGGAGGAGGACTTCTTAATTCACCCCTCCACTTT
V gene: TRBV27; clone size: .; J gene: TRBJ2-7; D gene: TRBD2; CDR3 protein: CASSFLSSGSPYEQYF; CDR3 DNA: TGTGCCAGCAGTTTCTTGTCTAGCGGAAGTCCCTACGAGCAGTACTTC
V gene: TRBV3-1/TRBV3-2; clone size: few; J gene: TRBJ2-4; D gene: .; CDR3 protein: CASSQPSGGLAKNIQYF; CDR3 DNA: TGTGCCAGCAGCCAACCCAGCGGAGGGCTAGCCAAAAACATTCAGTACTTC
V gene: TRBV6-5; clone size: .; J gene: TRBJ2-3; D gene: .; CDR3 protein: CASSRVAEDTQYF; CDR3 DNA: TGTGCCAGCAGTAGGGTAGCGGAAGATACGCAGTATTTT
V gene: TRBV6-4; clone size: .; J gene: TRBJ2-1; D gene: TRBD2; CDR3 protein: CASSDSPTSGRVYEQFF; CDR3 DNA: TGTGCCAGCAGTGACTCACCGACTAGCGGGAGAGTCTATGAGCAGTTCTTC